The T cell receptor (beta chain) under discussion was sequenced for a study of PD-1 blockade in mismatch repair-deficient tumors. Whole-study results and caveats: After pembrolizumab, tumor-resident clones rose rapidly, then generally contracted before radiologic responses.

The TCR-sequenced patients were three responders to pembrolizumab. The CDR3 runs 13 residues. V was trimmed by 5 bases and J by 4 bases, leaving 9 bases between them. Germline CDR1 and CDR2: LNHDA and SQIVND (reference sequence). Generated by immunoSEQ multiplex PCR, the TCRdb table keeps only in-frame clones and is missing some. This table has tens of thousands of clones, about 80% appearing once. Notes on this clone: Its antigen is not identified.

The chain uses TRBV19 and TRBJ1-3; D remains ambiguous. The specimen comprised peripheral blood, sampled 4 weeks after starting pembrolizumab. This receptor was taken from an adult with mismatch repair-deficient cancer. CDR3 sequence reads: CASSGRKGNTIYF. The DNA of the CDR3 is TGTGCCAGTAGTGGCAGGAAAGGAAACACCATATATTTT.